This TCR beta chain emerged from a study of post-analysis software for immune sequencing data. General study points: Higher frequency in patients than in controls was seen for 5 or 6 TRBV segments, with TRBV5-6, TRBV5-1 and TRBV20-1 among them.

CDR3 size: 16 residues. Per the germline V gene, CDR1 is SGHRS and CDR2 is YFSETQ. With V trimmed by 3 bases and J by 5 bases, 11 bases remained unmatched. Remarks on this clonotype: The target antigen is unknown.

Unique molecular identifiers were carried by the TCR beta cDNA libraries. TCRdb reprocessed the PCR reads with MiXCR, giving one entry per CDR3 protein. In the table there are approximately 660,000 distinct CDR3 sequences, approximately 59% of which are singletons. The chain is built from TRBV5-1 and TRBJ2-5; 9 nucleotides agree with TRBD1. The sequence derives from a girl aged 2-10 years with multiple sclerosis. The source material was blood. The CDR3 spells CASSSTGQGSFETQYF. In nucleotides, the CDR3 is TGCGCCAGCAGCTCAACGGGACAGGGAAGTTTTGAGACCCAGTACTTC. The full variable domain, in which reference TRBV5-1 and TRBJ2-5 provide the parts outside the CDR3, is KAGVTQTPRYLIKTRGQQVTLSCSPISGHRSVSWYQQTPGQGLQFLFEYFSETQRNKGNFPGRFSGRQFSNSRSEMNVSTLELGDSALYLCASSSTGQGSFETQYFGPGTRLLVL.